This is a list of T cell receptor beta chains from one sample in a study of breast tumors, draining lymph nodes, adjacent tissues. TCRdb independently ran MiXCR on the multiplex PCR reads; one entry per CDR3 protein. The table includes roughly 130,000 distinct CDR3 sequences, 20% detected once. The sample was axillary lymph node tissue. All receptors come from a female donor with breast cancer. Some clones in this sample may be carry-over from other donors' samples. The CDR3 runs from the conserved cysteine through the conserved F or W. The order of the fields is clone size, V gene, D gene, J gene, CDR3 protein, CDR3 DNA. A D gene is named only where the DNA matches it firmly. Rows may omit the clone size; those that give it use once, few, many or a size class.

clone_size: many; v_call: TRBV2; d_call: TRBD2; j_call: TRBJ2-3; cdr3_aa: CASSRTSGGARTDTQYF; cdr3_nt: TGTGCCAGCAGTCGGACTAGCGGGGGGGCAAGGACAGATACGCAGTATTTT
clone_size: few; v_call: TRBV6-5; d_call: TRBD1; j_call: TRBJ1-1; cdr3_aa: CASTQPGQGTTFF; cdr3_nt: TGTGCCAGCACCCAACCGGGACAGGGGACGACTTTCTTT
clone_size: -; v_call: TRBV18; d_call: -; j_call: TRBJ2-2; cdr3_aa: CASSPQGDTGELFF; cdr3_nt: TGTGCCAGCTCACCACAGGGGGACACCGGGGAGCTGTTTTTT
clone_size: many; v_call: TRBV10-2; d_call: -; j_call: TRBJ2-5; cdr3_aa: CASSEGTAETQYF; cdr3_nt: TGCGCCAGCAGTGAGGGTACGGCAGAGACCCAGTACTTC
clone_size: many; v_call: TRBV7-2; d_call: -; j_call: TRBJ2-3; cdr3_aa: CASSGSSAPTDTQYF; cdr3_nt: TGTGCCAGCAGTGGTTCTAGCGCACCCACAGATACGCAGTATTTT
clone_size: many; v_call: TRBV5-6; d_call: TRBD2; j_call: TRBJ2-1; cdr3_aa: CASSFGGGLAAYNEQFF; cdr3_nt: TGTGCCAGCAGCTTTGGGGGGGGACTAGCGGCCTACAATGAGCAGTTCTTC
clone_size: many; v_call: TRBV24-1; d_call: TRBD2; j_call: TRBJ2-3; cdr3_aa: CATSDFRTSGTDTQYF; cdr3_nt: TGTGCCACCAGTGATTTTAGGACTAGCGGGACAGATACGCAGTATTTT
clone_size: few; v_call: TRBV18; d_call: -; j_call: TRBJ1-5; cdr3_aa: CASSPLSDQPQHF; cdr3_nt: TGTGCCAGCTCACCACTTTCCGATCAGCCCCAGCATTTT
clone_size: many; v_call: TRBV20-1; d_call: TRBD1; j_call: TRBJ2-7; cdr3_aa: CSAPGTGNSEQYF; cdr3_nt: TGCAGTGCGCCCGGGACAGGGAATAGCGAGCAGTACTTC
clone_size: many; v_call: TRBV10-2; d_call: -; j_call: TRBJ2-5; cdr3_aa: CASSVLTTETQYF; cdr3_nt: TGCGCCAGCAGTGTTCTTACCACTGAGACCCAGTACTTC
clone_size: many; v_call: TRBV5-1; d_call: TRBD1; j_call: TRBJ2-1; cdr3_aa: CASSLEGAPDNEQFF; cdr3_nt: TGCGCCAGCAGCTTAGAGGGGGCGCCGGACAATGAGCAGTTCTTC
clone_size: many; v_call: TRBV7-9; d_call: -; j_call: TRBJ1-2; cdr3_aa: CASSLGGGALYGYTF; cdr3_nt: TGTGCCAGCAGCCTTGGGGGGGGGGCTCTCTATGGCTACACCTTC
clone_size: many; v_call: TRBV7-2; d_call: -; j_call: TRBJ2-5; cdr3_aa: CASSLPVQETQYF; cdr3_nt: TGTGCCAGCAGCTTACCGGTCCAAGAGACCCAGTACTTC
clone_size: many; v_call: TRBV2; d_call: TRBD2; j_call: TRBJ2-3; cdr3_aa: CASRMGGGPHTQYF; cdr3_nt: TGTGCCAGCAGAATGGGGGGAGGGCCCCATACGCAGTATTTT
clone_size: -; v_call: TRBV29-1; d_call: TRBD1; j_call: TRBJ2-7; cdr3_aa: CSVGRDRGPSGEQYF; cdr3_nt: TGCAGCGTTGGCCGGGACAGGGGGCCCTCGGGGGAGCAGTACTTC
clone_size: many; v_call: TRBV2; d_call: TRBD1; j_call: TRBJ2-6; cdr3_aa: CASSARTGGAGANVLTF; cdr3_nt: TGTGCCAGCAGTGCACGGACAGGGGGAGCTGGGGCCAACGTCCTGACTTTC
clone_size: many; v_call: TRBV12-3/TRBV12-4; d_call: -; j_call: TRBJ1-5; cdr3_aa: CASSTTVGGANQPQHF; cdr3_nt: TGTGCCAGCAGCACAACGGTAGGGGGGGCAAATCAGCCCCAGCATTTT
clone_size: -; v_call: TRBV5-6; d_call: TRBD1; j_call: TRBJ2-1; cdr3_aa: CASTLTPGQGPNEQSF; cdr3_nt: TGTGCCAGCACCTTAACTCCGGGACAGGGACCGAATGAGCAGTCCTTC
clone_size: many; v_call: TRBV5-1; d_call: TRBD2; j_call: TRBJ2-7; cdr3_aa: CASSLTSGSTYEQYF; cdr3_nt: TGCGCCAGCAGCTTGACTAGCGGGAGCACCTACGAGCAGTACTTC
clone_size: many; v_call: TRBV20-1; d_call: -; j_call: TRBJ2-2; cdr3_aa: CSARDLSAGPNTGELFF; cdr3_nt: TGCAGTGCTAGAGATCTTTCCGCAGGCCCGAACACCGGGGAGCTGTTTTTT
clone_size: many; v_call: TRBV29-1; d_call: -; j_call: TRBJ2-5; cdr3_aa: CSVDGGAWETQYF; cdr3_nt: TGCAGCGTTGATGGGGGGGCCTGGGAGACCCAGTACTTC
clone_size: many; v_call: TRBV6-4; d_call: -; j_call: TRBJ2-1; cdr3_aa: CASRPNLGYEQFF; cdr3_nt: TGTGCCAGCAGACCCAACCTAGGCTATGAGCAGTTCTTC
clone_size: many; v_call: TRBV20-1; d_call: TRBD1; j_call: TRBJ1-6; cdr3_aa: CSARLTGQPNSPLHF; cdr3_nt: TGCAGTGCTCGCCTCACGGGACAGCCTAATTCACCCCTCCACTTT
clone_size: many; v_call: TRBV19; d_call: -; j_call: TRBJ1-6; cdr3_aa: CASSDGRGARSPLHF; cdr3_nt: TGTGCCAGTAGCGATGGTCGAGGGGCCCGGTCACCCCTCCACTTT
clone_size: -; v_call: TRBV30; d_call: -; j_call: TRBJ1-4; cdr3_aa: CAWRPTGAINEKLFF; cdr3_nt: TGTGCCTGGAGGCCCACAGGTGCGATTAATGAAAAACTGTTTTTT
clone_size: many; v_call: TRBV29-1; d_call: -; j_call: TRBJ1-2; cdr3_aa: CSVDLLKTHGYTF; cdr3_nt: TGCAGCGTTGATCTTCTGAAAACCCATGGCTACACCTTC
clone_size: many; v_call: TRBV5-1; d_call: -; j_call: TRBJ2-3; cdr3_aa: CASSFGRVTDTQYF; cdr3_nt: TGCGCCAGCAGCTTTGGTAGAGTCACAGATACGCAGTATTTT
clone_size: many; v_call: TRBV9; d_call: -; j_call: TRBJ2-3; cdr3_aa: CASSVDPRTDTQYF; cdr3_nt: TGTGCCAGCAGCGTTGATCCGCGCACAGATACGCAGTATTTT
clone_size: many; v_call: TRBV27; d_call: TRBD1; j_call: TRBJ1-2; cdr3_aa: CASATGGAGYGYTF; cdr3_nt: TGTGCCAGCGCCACAGGGGGCGCCGGCTATGGCTACACCTTC
clone_size: many; v_call: TRBV19; d_call: TRBD2; j_call: TRBJ2-1; cdr3_aa: CASSLAGGVYNEQFF; cdr3_nt: TGTGCCAGTAGTTTAGCGGGGGGGGTCTACAATGAGCAGTTCTTC
clone_size: few; v_call: TRBV28; d_call: -; j_call: TRBJ2-1; cdr3_aa: CASSLEGYEQFF; cdr3_nt: TGTGCCAGCAGTTTAGAGGGCTATGAGCAGTTCTTC
clone_size: many; v_call: TRBV6-5; d_call: -; j_call: TRBJ2-7; cdr3_aa: CASSTGHPYEQYF; cdr3_nt: TGTGCCAGCAGTACCGGACATCCCTACGAGCAGTACTTC